Below are 12 T cell receptor beta chains sequenced from a single sample in a study of beta chain features in type 1 diabetes. The investigators reverse transcribed all of the isolated RNA, so they sequenced expressed TCRB transcripts. The repertoire was sequenced with immunoSEQ multiplex PCR; TCRdb's copy has only in-frame clones and lacks some. The sample consists of about 150,000 clones, 7.5% to 10% of them appearing once. Source material: central memory CD4+ T cells from blood. Receptors were obtained from a woman aged 18-35 years in good health.

This clone was seen a handful of times. The chain carries TRBV4-3 and TRBJ2-3; no clear D gene. The germline CDR1 and CDR2 sequences are LGHNA and YSLEER. The CDR3 runs 14 residues. V lost 0 bases, J lost 4 bases, and 8 bases lay in between. CDR3 nucleotide sequence: TGCGCCAGCAGCCAAGATATGGGCCCAGATACGCAGTATTTT. Translation: CASSQDMGPDTQYF.

This clone occurred a few times. V and J are TRBV15 and TRBJ1-1; D perhaps matches TRBD1 (5 bases). The CDR3 covers 14 residues. Deletions cut 1 base from V and 0 bases from J, with 6 bases between. Germline loops: CDR1 LNHNV, CDR2 YYDKDF (reference sequence). CDR3 amino acids: CATSRGQLNTEAFF. The CDR3, as DNA: TGTGCCACCAGCAGAGGACAGCTGAACACTGAAGCTTTCTTT.

This chain joins TRBV7-8 and TRBJ2-7; unclear D gene. With 4 bases removed from V and 5 bases from J, the gap between germline ends came to 9 bases. From germline, CDR1 is SGHVS and CDR2 FQNEAQ. The CDR3 has 12 amino acids. CDR3 nucleotide sequence: TGTGCCAGCAGCTCCTACCGTGACGAGCAGTACTTC. It yields the protein CASSSYRDEQYF.

The V and J genes are TRBV29-1 and TRBJ2-7; 13 nucleotides line up with TRBD2. The CDR3 consists of 16 residues. Germline V gives CDR1 SQVTM, CDR2 ANQGSEA. Unmatched junction bases numbered 11, after V lost 4 bases and J lost 5 bases. CDR3 protein: CSVVITSGRAVHEQYF. Here the CDR3 DNA reads TGCAGCGTTGTTATAACTAGCGGGAGGGCCGTCCACGAGCAGTACTTC.

This clone turned up a few times. The V gene is TRBV5-4, the J gene TRBJ2-2; D possibly corresponds to TRBD2 (6 bases). The CDR3 is 17 amino acids. Germline V CDR1 and CDR2: SGHNT, YYREEE (reference sequence). Trimming took off 4 bases at V and 3 bases at J, with 19 bases between the two ends. CDR3 DNA sequence: TGTGCCAGCAGCCAAGAAGGAACCGGCGGGGACACCGGGGAGCTGTTTTTT. Encoded protein: CASSQEGTGGDTGELFF.

The chain couples TRBV10-3 to TRBJ2-5; TRBD1 agrees at 9 bases. The CDR3 is made up of 12 amino acids. The ends lost 11 bases at V and 5 bases at J; junction bases unmatched: 6. The germline CDR1 and CDR2 sequences are ENHRY and SYGVKD. CDR3 DNA: TGTGCCGTAGGACAGGGGAGTGAGACCCAGTACTTC. Residues: CAVGQGSETQYF.

This clone was found a few times. This chain joins TRBV6-5 and TRBJ1-1, with D tentatively TRBD1 (6 bases). CDR1 is MNHEY and CDR2 is SVGAGI in the germline V gene. This CDR3 spans 13 amino acids. The V and J ends lost 4 bases and 5 bases respectively, with 11 bases between them. CDR3 in DNA: TGTGCCAGCAGTTTACAGGGATTTACTGAAGCTTTCTTT. It translates to CASSLQGFTEAFF.

This sequence joins TRBV30 and TRBJ1-1, with 10 bases identical to TRBD1. Germline CDR1 GTSNPN, CDR2 SVGIG (reference sequence). The CDR3 is 12 amino acids. The J segment lost 10 bases and the V segment lost 3 bases, leaving 5 bases of the junction unmatched. This CDR3 is CAWRGQGKRAFF. CDR3 bases: TGTGCCTGGAGGGGACAGGGGAAAAGAGCTTTCTTT.

The chain carries TRBV7-2 and TRBJ2-7; 8 nucleotides line up with TRBD1. V was clipped by 1 base and J by 6 bases; unmatched bases: 5. The CDR3 contains 14 residues. Per the germline V gene, CDR1 is SGHTA and CDR2 is FQGNSA. The chain's CDR3 is CASSLDRGKGEQYF. The CDR3 nucleotides read TGTGCCAGCAGCTTAGACAGGGGGAAGGGCGAGCAGTACTTC.

This chain connects TRBV29-1 to TRBJ1-1; tentatively, D is TRBD1 (5 bases). CDR3 length equals 13 residues. With 1 base removed from V and 7 bases from J, the gap between germline ends came to 13 bases. Germline V lookup: CDR1 SQVTM, CDR2 ANQGSEA. CDR3 region: CSVEAGRGVEAFF. In DNA, the CDR3 is TGCAGCGTTGAAGCCGGGAGAGGGGTTGAAGCTTTCTTT. The complete variable domain, with remaining parts taken from reference TRBV29-1 and TRBJ1-1, reads SAVISQKPSRDICQRGTSLTIQCQVDSQVTMMFWYRQQPGQSLTLIATANQGSEATYESGFVIDKFPISRPNLTFSTLTVSNMSPEDSSIYLCSVEAGRGVEAFFGQGTRLTVV.

Notes on this clone: This likely comes from a read error, as the CDR3 has no conserved phenylalanine or tryptophan at its end. The DNA is omitted, as the CDR3 cannot be located on it reliably, and the CDR3 follows TCRdb's listing. The chain employs TRBV27 and TRBJ2-7; the table gives TRBD2 as D, unverified against the DNA. The V gene's germline CDR1 is MNHEY and CDR2 SMNVEV (reference sequence). Both ends counted, the CDR3 spans 14 residues. CDR3 residues: CATVPQVRAGGGHL.

This chain connects TRBV6-6 to TRBJ2-7; perhaps TRBD1 as D (7 bases). The germline CDR1 and CDR2 sequences are MNHNY and SVGAGI (reference sequence). V was trimmed by 0 bases and J by 6 bases, leaving 9 bases between them. This CDR3 contains 13 residues. Here the CDR3 reads CASSYSQGGEQYF. CDR3 in DNA: TGTGCCAGCAGTTACTCTCAGGGGGGCGAGCAGTACTTC.